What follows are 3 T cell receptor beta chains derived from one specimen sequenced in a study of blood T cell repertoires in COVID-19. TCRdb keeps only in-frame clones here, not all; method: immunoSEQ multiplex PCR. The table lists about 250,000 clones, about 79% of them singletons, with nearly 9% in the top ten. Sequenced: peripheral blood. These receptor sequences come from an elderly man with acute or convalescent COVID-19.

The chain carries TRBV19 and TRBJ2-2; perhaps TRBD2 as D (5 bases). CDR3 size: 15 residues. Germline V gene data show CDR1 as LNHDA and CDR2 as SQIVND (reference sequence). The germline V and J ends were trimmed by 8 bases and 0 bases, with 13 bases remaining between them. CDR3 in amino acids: CASRSGLTNTGELFF. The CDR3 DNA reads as TGTGCCAGTCGATCGGGGTTAACGAACACCGGGGAGCTGTTTTTT. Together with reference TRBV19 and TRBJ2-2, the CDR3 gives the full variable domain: DGGITQSPKYLFRKEGQNVTLSCEQNLNHDAMYWYRQDPGQGLRLIYYSQIVNDFQKGDIAEGYSVSREKKESFPLTVTSAQKNPTAFYLCASRSGLTNTGELFFGEGSRLTVL.

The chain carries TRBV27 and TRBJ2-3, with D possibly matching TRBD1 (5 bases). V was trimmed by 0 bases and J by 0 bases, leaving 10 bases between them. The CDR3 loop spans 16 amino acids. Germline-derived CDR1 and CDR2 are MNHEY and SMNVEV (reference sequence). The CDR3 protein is CASSLSLRASTDTQYF. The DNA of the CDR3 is TGTGCCAGCAGTTTATCGCTCAGGGCTAGCACAGATACGCAGTATTTT.

CDR3: CASRDREWTEAFF. The CDR3 DNA reads TGTGCCAGTAGAGACAGGGAATGGACTGAAGCTTTCTTT. The chain carries TRBV19 and TRBJ1-1; 7 bases fit TRBD1. The germline V gene has CDR1 LNHDA and CDR2 SQIVND (reference sequence). The CDR3 contains 13 residues. Trimming took 6 bases from V and 5 from J; bases not matched to a gene: 6.